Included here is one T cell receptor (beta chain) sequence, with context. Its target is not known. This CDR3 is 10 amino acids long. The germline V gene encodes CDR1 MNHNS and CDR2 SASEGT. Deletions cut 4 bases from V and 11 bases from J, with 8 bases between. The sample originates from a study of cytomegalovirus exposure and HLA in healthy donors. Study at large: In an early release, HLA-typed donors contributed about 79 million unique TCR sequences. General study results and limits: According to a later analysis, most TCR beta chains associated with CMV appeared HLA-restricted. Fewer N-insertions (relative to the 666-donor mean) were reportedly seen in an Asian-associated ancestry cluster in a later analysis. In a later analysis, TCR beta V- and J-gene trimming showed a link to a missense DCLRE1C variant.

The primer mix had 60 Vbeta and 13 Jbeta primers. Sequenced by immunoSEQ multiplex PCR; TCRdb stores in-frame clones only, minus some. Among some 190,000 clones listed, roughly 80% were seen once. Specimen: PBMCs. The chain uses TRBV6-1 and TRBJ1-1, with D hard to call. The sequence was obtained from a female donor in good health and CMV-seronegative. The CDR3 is CASSAGKAFF. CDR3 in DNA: TGTGCCAGCAGTGCGGGTAAGGCTTTCTTT.